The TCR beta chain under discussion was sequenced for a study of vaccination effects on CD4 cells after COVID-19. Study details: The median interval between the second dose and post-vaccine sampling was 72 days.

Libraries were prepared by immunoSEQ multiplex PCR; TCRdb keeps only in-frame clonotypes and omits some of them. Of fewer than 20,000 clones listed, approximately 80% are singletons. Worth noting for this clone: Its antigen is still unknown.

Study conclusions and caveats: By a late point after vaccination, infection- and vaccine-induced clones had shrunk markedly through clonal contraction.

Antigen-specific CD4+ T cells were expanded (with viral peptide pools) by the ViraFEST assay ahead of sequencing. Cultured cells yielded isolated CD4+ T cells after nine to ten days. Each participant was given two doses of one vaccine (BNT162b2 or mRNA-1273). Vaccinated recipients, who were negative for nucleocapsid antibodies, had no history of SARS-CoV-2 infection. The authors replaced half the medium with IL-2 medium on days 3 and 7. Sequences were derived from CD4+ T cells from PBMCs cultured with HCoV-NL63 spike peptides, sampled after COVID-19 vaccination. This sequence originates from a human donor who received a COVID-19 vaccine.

CDR3 nucleotide sequence: TGTGCCAGCAGCCACCTGCAGGGGAAATGGCACTATGGCTACACCTTC. It encodes CASSHLQGKWHYGYTF. The chain combines TRBV3-1 (or the pseudogene TRBV3-2) with TRBJ1-2, with D perhaps matching TRBD1 (6 bases). Germline V gene data show CDR1 as LGHDT and CDR2 as YNNKEL (reference sequence). The V gene lost 3 bases and the J gene lost 3 bases, with 17 bases spanning the gap. The CDR3 has 16 residues.